A selection of T cell receptor beta chains follows, all from one sample in a study of blood T cell repertoires in COVID-19. Profiled with immunoSEQ multiplex PCR; TCRdb holds only in-frame clones, not every one. This sample has 250,000 or so clones, with roughly 86% found just once. The specimen sequenced was peripheral blood. Receptor source: a woman aged 55 to 70 with acute or convalescent COVID-19. Each CDR3 is given with its conserved first and last residue. A D gene is named only where the DNA matches it firmly. Expanded clones are given a class, and other clones once, few, many or no size at all.

V gene: TRBV7-2
D gene: NA
J gene: TRBJ2-7
clone size: NA
CDR3 DNA: TGTGCCAGCAAGCCCGGGGGGCGCTTCTCCTACGAGCAGTACTTC
CDR3 protein: CASKPGGRFSYEQYF

V gene: TRBV9
D gene: TRBD1
J gene: TRBJ2-5
clone size: NA
CDR3 DNA: TGTGCCAGCAGCGTAGGTGCTCTCTACAGGGACAGACAAGAGACCCAGTACTTC
CDR3 protein: CASSVGALYRDRQETQYF

V gene: TRBV6-6
D gene: NA
J gene: TRBJ2-1
clone size: NA
CDR3 DNA: TGTGCCAGCAGTCCCTATTCCGCTAACTCCTACAATGAGCAGTTCTTC
CDR3 protein: CASSPYSANSYNEQFF

V gene: TRBV6-2/TRBV6-3
D gene: TRBD2
J gene: TRBJ2-1
clone size: NA
CDR3 DNA: TGTGCCAGCAGTTCTAGCGGAACTAATGAGCAGTTCTTC
CDR3 protein: CASSSSGTNEQFF

V gene: TRBV30
D gene: TRBD1
J gene: TRBJ1-2
clone size: NA
CDR3 DNA: TGTGCCTGGAGTCCCGGACAGGGCCGAAGCGAGGGCTACACCTTC
CDR3 protein: CAWSPGQGRSEGYTF

V gene: TRBV30
D gene: NA
J gene: TRBJ2-5
clone size: NA
CDR3 DNA: TGTGCCTGGAGTCCTGGGCGCCTGGAGACCCAGTACTTC
CDR3 protein: CAWSPGRLETQYF

V gene: TRBV19
D gene: NA
J gene: TRBJ2-7
clone size: NA
CDR3 DNA: TGTGCCAGTAGTATCGCTGGACAGTGGCAGCAGTACTTC
CDR3 protein: CASSIAGQWQQYF

V gene: TRBV30
D gene: NA
J gene: TRBJ1-6
clone size: NA
CDR3 DNA: TGTGCCTGGAGTGAGGGACTGCCCGATTCACCCCTTCACTTT
CDR3 protein: CAWSEGLPDSPLHF

V gene: TRBV3-1/TRBV3-2
D gene: TRBD2
J gene: TRBJ2-2
clone size: NA
CDR3 DNA: TGTGCCAGCAGCCGCCGGGAGGTCACCGGGGAGCTGTTTTTT
CDR3 protein: CASSRREVTGELFF

V gene: TRBV28
D gene: TRBD1
J gene: TRBJ2-1
clone size: NA
CDR3 DNA: TGTGCCAGCAGTTACGACAGGGTCTCCCTTCTTTTCTTC
CDR3 protein: CASSYDRVSLLFF

V gene: TRBV30
D gene: NA
J gene: TRBJ2-3
clone size: NA
CDR3 DNA: TGTGCCTGGAGCTTAGGGGCGGGCACAGATACGCAGTATTTT
CDR3 protein: CAWSLGAGTDTQYF

V gene: TRBV3-1/TRBV3-2
D gene: TRBD1
J gene: TRBJ1-6
clone size: NA
CDR3 DNA: TGTGCCAGCAGCCACTCATTCGTACTACGACAGGGGAATTCACCCCTCCACTTT
CDR3 protein: CASSHSFVLRQGNSPLHF

V gene: TRBV6-5
D gene: TRBD1
J gene: TRBJ1-2
clone size: NA
CDR3 DNA: TGTGCCAGTAATAGAGGGGGCGATGGCTACACCTTC
CDR3 protein: CASNRGGDGYTF

V gene: TRBV19
D gene: NA
J gene: TRBJ2-7
clone size: NA
CDR3 DNA: TGTGCCAGTAGTATTCAGGGGGGAAGCTACGAGCAGTACTTC
CDR3 protein: CASSIQGGSYEQYF

V gene: TRBV6-5
D gene: NA
J gene: TRBJ1-2
clone size: NA
CDR3 DNA: TGTGCCAGCAGTCCCAGTCGAACAGATAACTATGGCTACACCTTC
CDR3 protein: CASSPSRTDNYGYTF

V gene: TRBV4-1
D gene: TRBD1
J gene: TRBJ1-1
clone size: NA
CDR3 DNA: TGCGCCAGCAGACAGGGGGCGATGAACACTGAAGCTTTCTTT
CDR3 protein: CASRQGAMNTEAFF

V gene: TRBV28
D gene: TRBD1
J gene: TRBJ2-2
clone size: NA
CDR3 DNA: TGTGCCAGCAGACTATCGACAGGGGCGAGCGGGGAGCTGTTTTTT
CDR3 protein: CASRLSTGASGELFF

V gene: TRBV7-2
D gene: NA
J gene: TRBJ2-7
clone size: NA
CDR3 DNA: TGTGCCAGCACCTTGAATTTTCGACTCTCTCGGAACGAGCAGTACTTC
CDR3 protein: CASTLNFRLSRNEQYF

V gene: TRBV28
D gene: TRBD1
J gene: TRBJ2-4
clone size: NA
CDR3 DNA: TGTGCCAGCAGTTCCCACGTGACAGGGTCTAAAAACATTCAGTACTTC
CDR3 protein: CASSSHVTGSKNIQYF

V gene: TRBV29-1
D gene: NA
J gene: TRBJ1-1
clone size: NA
CDR3 DNA: TGCAGCGTTGCTAAGAGGGGGGGCACTGAAGCTTTCTTT
CDR3 protein: CSVAKRGGTEAFF

V gene: TRBV6-4
D gene: TRBD1
J gene: TRBJ1-2
clone size: once
CDR3 DNA: TGTGCCAGCAGTCGGGACAGGGGTAACGGCTACACCTTC
CDR3 protein: CASSRDRGNGYTF

V gene: TRBV10-3
D gene: TRBD1
J gene: TRBJ1-2
clone size: NA
CDR3 DNA: TGTGCCATCAGCGCGGGACAGGGGTTAAACTATGGCTACACCTTC
CDR3 protein: CAISAGQGLNYGYTF

V gene: TRBV6-5
D gene: TRBD1
J gene: TRBJ1-2
clone size: few
CDR3 DNA: TGTGCCAGCAGGCGACAGGGCGGCTATGGCTACACCTTC
CDR3 protein: CASRRQGGYGYTF

V gene: TRBV6-2/TRBV6-3
D gene: NA
J gene: TRBJ1-1
clone size: few
CDR3 DNA: TGTGCCAGCAGTTACGTGCGGGCTGAAGCTTTCTTT
CDR3 protein: CASSYVRAEAFF

V gene: TRBV5-6
D gene: TRBD1
J gene: TRBJ1-3
clone size: once
CDR3 DNA: TGTGCCAGCAGCGAGCATAAACAGGGGCTGAGAGGAAACACCATATATTTT
CDR3 protein: CASSEHKQGLRGNTIYF

V gene: TRBV3-1/TRBV3-2
D gene: NA
J gene: TRBJ1-6
clone size: few
CDR3 DNA: TGTGCCAGCAGTTCGGAGACCTCACCCCTCCACTTT
CDR3 protein: CASSSETSPLHF

V gene: TRBV7-2
D gene: NA
J gene: TRBJ2-6
clone size: NA
CDR3 DNA: TGTGCCAGCAGCCCCTCCCGGGGAAGAGGTGGGGCCAACGTCCTGACTTTC
CDR3 protein: CASSPSRGRGGANVLTF

V gene: TRBV7-9
D gene: NA
J gene: TRBJ1-4
clone size: NA
CDR3 DNA: TGTGCCAGCAGCTTTGGGGTCGGTCGGGGAGCAAGTGAAAAACTGTTTTTT
CDR3 protein: CASSFGVGRGASEKLFF

V gene: TRBV6-2/TRBV6-3
D gene: NA
J gene: TRBJ2-7
clone size: NA
CDR3 DNA: TGTGCCAGCAGCCAAACCGGAGGGGGCCCCTCTACTTACGAGCAGTACTTC
CDR3 protein: CASSQTGGGPSTYEQYF

V gene: TRBV30
D gene: NA
J gene: TRBJ1-1
clone size: NA
CDR3 DNA: TGTGCCTGGAGACAGGGCACTGAAGCTTTCTTT
CDR3 protein: CAWRQGTEAFF

V gene: TRBV10-3
D gene: TRBD2
J gene: TRBJ2-7
clone size: NA
CDR3 DNA: TGTGCCATCAGCCCCAACGGGGGAGGACTAGCGATCACCTACGAGCAGTACTTC
CDR3 protein: CAISPNGGGLAITYEQYF

V gene: TRBV5-4
D gene: NA
J gene: TRBJ2-2
clone size: NA
CDR3 DNA: TGTGCCAGCAGCTTCGGGGGTGGGACCGGGGAGCTGTTTTTT
CDR3 protein: CASSFGGGTGELFF

V gene: TRBV6-5
D gene: TRBD1
J gene: TRBJ1-6
clone size: NA
CDR3 DNA: TGTGCCAGCAGTCGACAGGGGATCGGATCACCCCTCCACTTT
CDR3 protein: CASSRQGIGSPLHF

V gene: TRBV5-4
D gene: NA
J gene: TRBJ1-1
clone size: NA
CDR3 DNA: TGTGCCAGCAGCTTTGGGCTTGCGAACACTGAAGCTTTCTTT
CDR3 protein: CASSFGLANTEAFF

V gene: TRBV4-3
D gene: NA
J gene: TRBJ1-5
clone size: NA
CDR3 DNA: TGCGCCAGCAGCCAAGAAACCAGAACTAGTCAGCCCCAGCATTTT
CDR3 protein: CASSQETRTSQPQHF

V gene: TRBV20-1
D gene: TRBD2
J gene: TRBJ2-3
clone size: NA
CDR3 DNA: TGCAGTGCTAGTAAGCGGGGGTCTAGCACAGATACGCAGTATTTT
CDR3 protein: CSASKRGSSTDTQYF

V gene: TRBV9
D gene: NA
J gene: TRBJ1-5
clone size: NA
CDR3 DNA: TGTGCCAGCAGCGTAGCGGGGGAGGGCAATCAGCCCCAGCATTTT
CDR3 protein: CASSVAGEGNQPQHF

V gene: TRBV30
D gene: TRBD2
J gene: TRBJ2-2
clone size: NA
CDR3 DNA: TGTGCCTGGCTTCGCTCCGGACTAGCGGGAGACACCGGGGAGCTGTTTTTT
CDR3 protein: CAWLRSGLAGDTGELFF

V gene: TRBV20-1
D gene: TRBD1
J gene: TRBJ1-5
clone size: NA
CDR3 DNA: TGCAGTGCTAGTACAGGGGCGGCGGGCAATCAGCCCCAGCATTTT
CDR3 protein: CSASTGAAGNQPQHF

V gene: TRBV11-3
D gene: NA
J gene: TRBJ2-3
clone size: NA
CDR3 DNA: TGTGCCAGCAGCTCATCGGAACAGACAGATACGCAGTATTTT
CDR3 protein: CASSSSEQTDTQYF

V gene: TRBV19
D gene: NA
J gene: TRBJ1-5
clone size: NA
CDR3 DNA: TGTGCCAGTAGTATTCAAGGCAGGGAAAATCAGCCCCAGCATTTT
CDR3 protein: CASSIQGRENQPQHF

V gene: TRBV5-5
D gene: TRBD2
J gene: TRBJ2-1
clone size: NA
CDR3 DNA: TGTGCCAGCAGCTCCACCTTCACCGGGACTAGCTCCTACAATGAGCAGTTCTTC
CDR3 protein: CASSSTFTGTSSYNEQFF

V gene: TRBV7-6
D gene: TRBD1
J gene: TRBJ1-1
clone size: NA
CDR3 DNA: TGTGCCAGCAGCTCGGGACAGGGGCTAAGAGAAGCTTTCTTT
CDR3 protein: CASSSGQGLREAFF

V gene: TRBV2
D gene: TRBD2
J gene: TRBJ2-3
clone size: NA
CDR3 DNA: TGTGCCAGAGGGACTAGCGGCTACACAGATACGCAGTATTTT
CDR3 protein: CARGTSGYTDTQYF